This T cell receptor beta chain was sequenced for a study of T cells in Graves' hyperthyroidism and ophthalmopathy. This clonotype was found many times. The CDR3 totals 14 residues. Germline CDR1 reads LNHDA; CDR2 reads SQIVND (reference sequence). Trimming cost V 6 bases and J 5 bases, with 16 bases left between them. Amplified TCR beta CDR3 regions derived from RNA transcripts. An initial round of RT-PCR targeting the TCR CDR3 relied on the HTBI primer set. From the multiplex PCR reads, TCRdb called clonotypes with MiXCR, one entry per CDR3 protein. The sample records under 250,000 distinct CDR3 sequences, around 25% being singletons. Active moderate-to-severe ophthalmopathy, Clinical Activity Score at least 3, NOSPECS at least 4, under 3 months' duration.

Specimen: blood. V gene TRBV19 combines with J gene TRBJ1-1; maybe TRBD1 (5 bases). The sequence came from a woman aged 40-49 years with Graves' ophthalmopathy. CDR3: CASRAGTAKTEAFF. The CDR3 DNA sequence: TGTGCCAGTAGAGCCGGGACGGCCAAAACTGAAGCTTTCTTT.